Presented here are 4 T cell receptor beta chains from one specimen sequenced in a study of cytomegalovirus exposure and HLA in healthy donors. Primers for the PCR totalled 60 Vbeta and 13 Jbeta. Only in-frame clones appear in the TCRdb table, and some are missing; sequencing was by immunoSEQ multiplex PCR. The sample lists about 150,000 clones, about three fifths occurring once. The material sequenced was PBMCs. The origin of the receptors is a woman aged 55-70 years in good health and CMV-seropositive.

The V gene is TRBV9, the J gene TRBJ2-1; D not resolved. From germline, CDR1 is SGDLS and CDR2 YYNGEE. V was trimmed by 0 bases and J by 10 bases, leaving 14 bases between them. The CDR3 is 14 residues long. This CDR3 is CASSVDSTRQEQFF. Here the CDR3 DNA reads TGTGCCAGCAGCGTAGACTCGACTCGGCAAGAGCAGTTCTTC.

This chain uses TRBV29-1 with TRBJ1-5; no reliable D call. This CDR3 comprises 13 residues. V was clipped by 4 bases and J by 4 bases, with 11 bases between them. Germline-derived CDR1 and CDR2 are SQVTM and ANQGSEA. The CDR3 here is CSVVEQINQPQHF. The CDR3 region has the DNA TGCAGCGTTGTGGAACAGATTAATCAGCCCCAGCATTTT.

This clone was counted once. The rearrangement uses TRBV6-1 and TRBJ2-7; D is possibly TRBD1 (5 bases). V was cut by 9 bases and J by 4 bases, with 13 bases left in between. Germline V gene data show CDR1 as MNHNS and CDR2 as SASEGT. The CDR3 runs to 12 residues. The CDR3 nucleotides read TGTGCCAGTAAAGGGGATTCGTACGAGCAGTACTTC. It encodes CASKGDSYEQYF.

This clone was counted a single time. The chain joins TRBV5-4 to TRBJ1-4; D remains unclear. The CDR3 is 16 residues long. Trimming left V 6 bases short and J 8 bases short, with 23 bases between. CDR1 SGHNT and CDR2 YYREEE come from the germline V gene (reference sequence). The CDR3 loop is CASKIHGLLEDEKLFF. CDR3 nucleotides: TGTGCCAGCAAAATCCATGGCCTTTTGGAGGACGAAAAACTGTTTTTT.